A selection of T cell receptor beta chains follows, all from one sample in a study of OX40 agonist ivuxolimab in advanced cancers. Method: immunoSEQ multiplex PCR; TCRdb's copy keeps in-frame clones and lacks some. The sample contains 8,000 to 10,000 clones, around 70% of which appear only once. Source: CD4+ or CD8+ T cells sorted from blood, taken in a trial of the OX40 agonist ivuxolimab. The origin of the receptors is an adult with an advanced solid tumor such as melanoma, head and neck, liver or kidney cancer. The CDR3 runs from the conserved cysteine through the conserved F or W. A D gene is named only where the DNA matches it firmly. The size of a clone is reported for some rows only, either as once, few or many, or as a class for expanded clones.

V	J	size	D	DNA	CDR3
TRBV28	TRBJ2-3	NA	TRBD2	TGTGCCAGCAGCCACTACGGGGGGACAGATACGCAGTATTTT	CASSHYGGTDTQYF
TRBV2	TRBJ1-1	many	NA	TGTGCCAGCAGTGAACTTGGGGAGGTCAACTACACTGAAGCTTTCTTT	CASSELGEVNYTEAFF
TRBV5-8	TRBJ1-1	NA	NA	TGTGCCAGCAGCGCTGAGGGGAGTGGCTGGGGCGGGACTGAAGCTTTCTTT	CASSAEGSGWGGTEAFF
TRBV6-1	TRBJ1-3	medium-sized	TRBD1	TGTGCCAGCAGTGAAGGGACAGGTGGAAACACCATATATTTT	CASSEGTGGNTIYF
TRBV27	TRBJ2-1	NA	TRBD2	TGTGCCAGCAGCTTAGGGGGACTAGCAGGGAGTGAGCAGTTCTTC	CASSLGGLAGSEQFF
TRBV2	TRBJ2-7	NA	TRBD2	TGTGCCAGCAGTGAATGGAGCGGGAGTAGAGCCTACGAGCAGTACTTC	CASSEWSGSRAYEQYF
TRBV19	TRBJ2-1	medium-sized	NA	TGTGCCAGTAGTACCAGGAGTTTGGTGAGCTCCTACAATGAGCAGTTCTTC	CASSTRSLVSSYNEQFF
TRBV10-1	TRBJ1-1	NA	NA	TGCGCCAGCAGTGAAGGAAACCAGAACACTGAAGCTTTCTTT	CASSEGNQNTEAFF
TRBV2	TRBJ2-1	few	NA	TGTGCCAGCGGGTGGGGTCCAGACTCCTACAATGAGCAGTTCTTC	CASGWGPDSYNEQFF
TRBV7-9	TRBJ2-1	NA	TRBD2	TGTGCCAGCAGCTTAGCTAGCGGGGCCAACAATGAGCAGTTCTTC	CASSLASGANNEQFF
TRBV7-9	TRBJ1-5	NA	NA	TGTGCCAGCAACAAACAGGGTTCCAATCAGCCCCAGCATTTT	CASNKQGSNQPQHF
TRBV19	TRBJ2-1	NA	TRBD2	TGTGCCAGTACGGGCGGGAGTGCAAATGAGCAGTTCTTC	CASTGGSANEQFF
TRBV6-1	TRBJ2-3	NA	TRBD2	TGTGCCAGCAGTGAATTAGCGGGAGGGCCAGATACGCAGTATTTT	CASSELAGGPDTQYF
TRBV6-4	TRBJ2-2	NA	NA	TGTGCCAGCAGCGCCGGGTTCACCGGGGAGCTGTTTTTT	CASSAGFTGELFF
TRBV5-1	TRBJ1-1	NA	NA	TGCGCCAGCAGCTTGTATAAGGGGAACACTGAAGCTTTCTTT	CASSLYKGNTEAFF
TRBV2	TRBJ2-7	NA	NA	TGTGCCAGCAGTGAGGGCCGTACGCTCTACGAGCAGTACTTC	CASSEGRTLYEQYF
TRBV27	TRBJ1-1	NA	NA	TGTGCCAGCAGTTTATCGAATCGGGGGTTGACTGAAGCTTTCTTT	CASSLSNRGLTEAFF
TRBV27	TRBJ1-5	NA	NA	TGTGCCAGCAGTCTATTCGGGGGTAGCAATCAGCCCCAGCATTTT	CASSLFGGSNQPQHF
TRBV28	TRBJ1-2	NA	NA	TGTGCCAGCAGAGCGGGACATACTAACTATGGCTACACCTTC	CASRAGHTNYGYTF
TRBV27	TRBJ2-2	NA	TRBD1	TGTGCCAGCAGTACGGGGACAGGGGGTGACACCGGGGAGCTGTTTTTT	CASSTGTGGDTGELFF
TRBV6-5	TRBJ1-1	NA	NA	TGTGCCAGCAGTAGGGGCCCGGAGAACACTGAAGCTTTCTTT	CASSRGPENTEAFF
TRBV7-4	TRBJ1-2	NA	NA	TGTGCCAGCAGCCGTTTAGGTGGGGGCCTAAATGGCTACACCTTC	CASSRLGGGLNGYTF
TRBV5-4	TRBJ2-1	NA	NA	TGTGCCAGCACCCTGGGTAGCGTCAACTACAATGAGCAGTTCTTC	CASTLGSVNYNEQFF
TRBV7-7	TRBJ2-3	NA	NA	TGTGCCAGCAGGCCGGGGGCAGATACGCAGTATTTT	CASRPGADTQYF
TRBV28	TRBJ2-7	NA	NA	TGTGCCAGCAGTCTCGCAGCGAGCTACGAGCAGTACTTC	CASSLAASYEQYF
TRBV2	TRBJ1-1	few	NA	TGTGCCAGCAGTGACGGACAGAGGAACACTGAAGCTTTCTTT	CASSDGQRNTEAFF
TRBV7-8	TRBJ2-3	few	NA	TGTGCCAGCGGTACAATTCCCACGGGATCGTCAGATACGCAGTATTTT	CASGTIPTGSSDTQYF
TRBV10-3	TRBJ2-2	NA	NA	TGTGCCATCGGTTGGGGACCGAACACCGGGGAGCTGTTTTTT	CAIGWGPNTGELFF
TRBV27	TRBJ1-1	once	TRBD1	TGTGCCAGCAGTTTCGGACAGGGGGCGTTTGAAGCTTTCTTT	CASSFGQGAFEAFF
TRBV7-6	TRBJ2-7	NA	NA	TGTGCCAGCAGCCCACGTCGTGGCCCCTACGAGCAGTACTTC	CASSPRRGPYEQYF
TRBV18	TRBJ2-1	NA	NA	TGTGCCAGCTCCCCCCGGGAAGACTTGGAGCAGTTCTTC	CASSPREDLEQFF
TRBV27	TRBJ2-7	NA	TRBD2	TGTGCCAGCAGTAAACGAGCGGGAGGTGTTTTCTACGAGCAGTACTTC	CASSKRAGGVFYEQYF
TRBV5-6	TRBJ2-7	few	NA	TGTGCCAGCAGCTTGGCACCGGCGCCGGACGAGCAGTACTTC	CASSLAPAPDEQYF
TRBV7-8	TRBJ2-7	NA	TRBD2	TGTGCCAGCAGCTTAGCGGGGGGGGACGAGCAGTACTTC	CASSLAGGDEQYF
TRBV6-1	TRBJ2-7	NA	TRBD2	TGTGCCAGCAGTGAACTTAACGGGGGGTACGAGCAGTACTTC	CASSELNGGYEQYF
TRBV19	TRBJ1-1	NA	NA	TGTGCCAGTAGTGCTGGGTATATTGAAGCTTTCTTT	CASSAGYIEAFF
TRBV7-9	TRBJ2-5	NA	NA	TGTGCCAGCAGCTTAGTCACAGGCCAAGAGACCCAGTACTTC	CASSLVTGQETQYF
TRBV7-9	TRBJ2-3	NA	NA	TGTGCCAGCAGCTGGCAGACTCTAGGGACAGATACGCAGTATTTT	CASSWQTLGTDTQYF
TRBV7-9	TRBJ1-5	NA	NA	TGTGCCAGCAGCTTGGGGGGTCGCAATCAGCCCCAGCATTTT	CASSLGGRNQPQHF
TRBV6-1	TRBJ1-1	NA	NA	TGTGCCAGCGGTTGGTTGACTGAAGCTTTCTTT	CASGWLTEAFF
TRBV29-1	TRBJ2-7	NA	TRBD2	TGCAGCGTTGGTATTAGCGGGTCCTACGAGCAGTACTTC	CSVGISGSYEQYF
TRBV27	TRBJ2-3	NA	NA	TGTGCCAGCAGTCCGATCGGCGGCACAGATACGCAGTATTTT	CASSPIGGTDTQYF
TRBV7-9	TRBJ1-2	NA	NA	TGTGCCAGCAGCTTCGGCGGCTATGGCTACACCTTC	CASSFGGYGYTF
TRBV5-5	TRBJ2-7	NA	TRBD2	TGTGCCAGCAGCTCTCTCGGACTAGCGGCGGACTACGAGCAGTACTTC	CASSSLGLAADYEQYF
TRBV28	TRBJ2-7	few	NA	TGTGCCAGCAGTTTCTCGTCCTACGAGCAGTACTTC	CASSFSSYEQYF
TRBV4-2	TRBJ2-7	medium-sized	TRBD1	TGTGCCAGCAGCCAAGATGGGACAGGGGGCTCCTACGAGCAGTACTTC	CASSQDGTGGSYEQYF
TRBV9	TRBJ2-1	NA	TRBD2	TGTGCCAGCAGCGTAGATGTTTTGCCGGGACTAGCGGGATACAATGAGCAGTTCTTC	CASSVDVLPGLAGYNEQFF
TRBV19	TRBJ2-7	NA	NA	TGTGCCAGTAGTATTACAGGGGCGGGGTCCTACGAGCAGTACTTC	CASSITGAGSYEQYF
TRBV28	TRBJ1-5	NA	NA	TGTGCCAGCAGCTCCCCGTCAGAGAGCAATCAGCCCCAGCATTTT	CASSSPSESNQPQHF
TRBV6-1	TRBJ2-1	NA	TRBD1	TGTGCCAGCAGTGAGTGGACAGGAGCCTACAATGAGCAGTTCTTC	CASSEWTGAYNEQFF
TRBV5-5	TRBJ2-1	NA	TRBD2	TGTGCCAGCAGCTTTTGGGAGGTAGCGGGAGTTGAAGGTCAGTTCTTC	CASSFWEVAGVEGQFF